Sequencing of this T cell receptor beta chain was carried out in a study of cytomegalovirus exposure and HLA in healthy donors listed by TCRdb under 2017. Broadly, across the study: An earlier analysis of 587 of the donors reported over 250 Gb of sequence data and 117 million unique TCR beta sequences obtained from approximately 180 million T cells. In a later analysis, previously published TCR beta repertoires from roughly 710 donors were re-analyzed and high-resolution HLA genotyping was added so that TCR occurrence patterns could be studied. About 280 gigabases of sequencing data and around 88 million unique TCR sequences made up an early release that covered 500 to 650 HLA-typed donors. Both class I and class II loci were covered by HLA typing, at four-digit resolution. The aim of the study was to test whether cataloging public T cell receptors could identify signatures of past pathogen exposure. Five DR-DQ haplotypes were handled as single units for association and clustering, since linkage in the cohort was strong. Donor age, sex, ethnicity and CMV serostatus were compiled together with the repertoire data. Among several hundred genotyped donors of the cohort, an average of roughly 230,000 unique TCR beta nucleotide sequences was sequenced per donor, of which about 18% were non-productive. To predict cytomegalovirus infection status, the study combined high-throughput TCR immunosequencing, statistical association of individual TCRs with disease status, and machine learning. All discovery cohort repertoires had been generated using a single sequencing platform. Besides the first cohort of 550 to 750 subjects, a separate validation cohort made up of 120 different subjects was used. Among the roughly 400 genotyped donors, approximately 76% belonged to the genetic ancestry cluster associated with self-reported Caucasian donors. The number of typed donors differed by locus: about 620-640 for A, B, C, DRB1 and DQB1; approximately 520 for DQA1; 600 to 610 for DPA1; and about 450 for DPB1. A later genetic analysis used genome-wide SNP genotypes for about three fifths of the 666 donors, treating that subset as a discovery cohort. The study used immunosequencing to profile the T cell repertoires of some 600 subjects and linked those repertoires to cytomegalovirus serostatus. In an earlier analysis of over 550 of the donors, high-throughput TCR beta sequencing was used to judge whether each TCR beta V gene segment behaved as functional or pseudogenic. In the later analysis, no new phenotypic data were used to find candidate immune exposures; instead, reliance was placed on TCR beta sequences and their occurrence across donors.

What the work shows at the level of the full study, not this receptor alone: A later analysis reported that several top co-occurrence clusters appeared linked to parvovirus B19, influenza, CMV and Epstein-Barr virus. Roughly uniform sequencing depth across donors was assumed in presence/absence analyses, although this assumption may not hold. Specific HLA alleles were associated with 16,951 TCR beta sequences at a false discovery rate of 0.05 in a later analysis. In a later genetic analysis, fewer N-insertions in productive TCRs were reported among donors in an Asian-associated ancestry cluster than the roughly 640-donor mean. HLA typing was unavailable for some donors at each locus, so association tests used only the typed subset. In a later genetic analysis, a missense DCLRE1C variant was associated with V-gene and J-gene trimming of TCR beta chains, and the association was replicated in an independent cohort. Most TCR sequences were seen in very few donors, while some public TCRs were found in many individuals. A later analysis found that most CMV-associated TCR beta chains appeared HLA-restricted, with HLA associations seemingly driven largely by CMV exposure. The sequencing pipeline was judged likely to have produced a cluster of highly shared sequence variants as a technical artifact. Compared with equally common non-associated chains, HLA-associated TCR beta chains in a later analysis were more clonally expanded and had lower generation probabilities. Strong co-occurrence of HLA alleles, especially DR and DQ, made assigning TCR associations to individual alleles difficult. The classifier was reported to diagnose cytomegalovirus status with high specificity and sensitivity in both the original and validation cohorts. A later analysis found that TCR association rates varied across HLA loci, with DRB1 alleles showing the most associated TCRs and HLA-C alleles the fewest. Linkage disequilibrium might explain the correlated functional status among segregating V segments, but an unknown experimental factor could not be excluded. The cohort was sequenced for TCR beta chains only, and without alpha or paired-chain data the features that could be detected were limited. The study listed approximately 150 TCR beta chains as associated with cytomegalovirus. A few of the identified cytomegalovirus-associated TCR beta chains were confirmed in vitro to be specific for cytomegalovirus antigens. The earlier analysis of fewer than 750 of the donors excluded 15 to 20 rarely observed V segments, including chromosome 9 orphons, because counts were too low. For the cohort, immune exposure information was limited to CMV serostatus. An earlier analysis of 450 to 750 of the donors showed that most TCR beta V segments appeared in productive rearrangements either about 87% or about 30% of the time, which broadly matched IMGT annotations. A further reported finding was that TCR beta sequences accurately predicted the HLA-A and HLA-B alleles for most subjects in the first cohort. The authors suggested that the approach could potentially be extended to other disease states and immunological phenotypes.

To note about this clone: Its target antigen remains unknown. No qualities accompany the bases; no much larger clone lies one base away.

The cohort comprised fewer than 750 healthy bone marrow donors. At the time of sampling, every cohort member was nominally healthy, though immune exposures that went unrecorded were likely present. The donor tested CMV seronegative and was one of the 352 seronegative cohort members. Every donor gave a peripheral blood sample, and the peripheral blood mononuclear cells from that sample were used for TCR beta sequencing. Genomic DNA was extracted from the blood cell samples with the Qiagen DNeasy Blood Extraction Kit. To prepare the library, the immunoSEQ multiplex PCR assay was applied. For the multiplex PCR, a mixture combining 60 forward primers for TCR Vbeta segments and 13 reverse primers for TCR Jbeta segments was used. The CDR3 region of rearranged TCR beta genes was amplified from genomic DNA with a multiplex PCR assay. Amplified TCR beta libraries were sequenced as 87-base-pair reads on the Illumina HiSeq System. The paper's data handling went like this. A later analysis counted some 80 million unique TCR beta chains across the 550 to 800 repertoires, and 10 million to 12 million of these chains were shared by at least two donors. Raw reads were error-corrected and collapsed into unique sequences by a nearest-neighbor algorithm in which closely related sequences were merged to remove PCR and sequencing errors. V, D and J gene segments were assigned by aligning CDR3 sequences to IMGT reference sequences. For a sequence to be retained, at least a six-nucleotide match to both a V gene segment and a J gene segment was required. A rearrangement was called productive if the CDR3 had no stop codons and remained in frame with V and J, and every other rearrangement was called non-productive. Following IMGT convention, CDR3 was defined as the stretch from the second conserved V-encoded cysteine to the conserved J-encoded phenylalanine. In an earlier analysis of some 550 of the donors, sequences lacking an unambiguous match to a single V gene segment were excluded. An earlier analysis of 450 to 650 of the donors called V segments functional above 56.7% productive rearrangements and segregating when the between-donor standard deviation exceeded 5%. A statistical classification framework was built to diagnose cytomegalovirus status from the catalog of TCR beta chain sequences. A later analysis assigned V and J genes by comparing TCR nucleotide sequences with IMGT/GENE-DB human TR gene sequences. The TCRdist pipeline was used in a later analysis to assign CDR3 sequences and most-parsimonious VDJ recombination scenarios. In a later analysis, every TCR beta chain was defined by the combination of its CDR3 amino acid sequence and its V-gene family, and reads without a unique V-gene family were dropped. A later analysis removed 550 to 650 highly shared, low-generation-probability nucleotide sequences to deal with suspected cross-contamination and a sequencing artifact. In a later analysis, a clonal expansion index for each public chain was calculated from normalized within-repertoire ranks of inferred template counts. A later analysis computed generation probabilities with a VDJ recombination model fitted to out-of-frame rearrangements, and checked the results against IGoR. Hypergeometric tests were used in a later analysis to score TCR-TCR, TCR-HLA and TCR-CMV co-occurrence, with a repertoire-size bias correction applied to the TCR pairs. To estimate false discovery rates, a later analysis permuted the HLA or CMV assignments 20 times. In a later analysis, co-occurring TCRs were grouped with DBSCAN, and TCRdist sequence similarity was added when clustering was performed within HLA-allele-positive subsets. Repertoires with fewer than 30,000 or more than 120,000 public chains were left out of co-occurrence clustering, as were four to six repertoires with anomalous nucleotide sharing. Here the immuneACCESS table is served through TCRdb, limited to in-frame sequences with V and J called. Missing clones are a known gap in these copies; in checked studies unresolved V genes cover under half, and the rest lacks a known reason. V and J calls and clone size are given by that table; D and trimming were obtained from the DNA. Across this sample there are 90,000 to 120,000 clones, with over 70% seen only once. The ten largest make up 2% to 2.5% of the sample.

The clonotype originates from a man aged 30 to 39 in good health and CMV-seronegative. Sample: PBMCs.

The DNA reads as follows: TGCGCCAGCAGCTTGGACGCAACCACAGGGGCAGAAGCTTTCTTT. It encodes CASSLDATTGAEAFF. The chain is encoded by TRBV5-1 joined to TRBJ1-1, with 7 junctional bases fitting TRBD1. Trimming accounts for 0 bases at V and 8 bases at J, while the number of junction bases matched to no gene is 10. From the germline V gene, CDR1 is SGHRS and CDR2 is YFSETQ. Taken from cysteine to phenylalanine, the CDR3 has 15 residues. Only the CDR3 DNA is retained, 45 bases long and in frame from the first base. Reference TRBV5-1 and TRBJ1-1 proteins supply the regions before and after the CDR3; the full variable domain is: KAGVTQTPRYLIKTRGQQVTLSCSPISGHRSVSWYQQTPGQGLQFLFEYFSETQRNKGNFPGRFSGRQFSNSRSEMNVSTLELGDSALYLCASSLDATTGAEAFFGQGTRLTVV.